This T cell receptor beta chain appears in the sequencing data of a study of OX40 agonist ivuxolimab in advanced cancers. General notes on the study: Ivuxolimab, which targeted the costimulatory receptor OX40 (CD134), was an agonistic, fully human IgG2 monoclonal antibody. Prior anti-PD-1, anti-PD-L1 or anti-CTLA-4 therapy was permitted, and approximately 42% of dose-escalation patients had received checkpoint inhibitors. Among the roughly 52 dose-escalation patients, some 20 had hepatocellular carcinoma, about 15 melanoma, 9 renal cell carcinoma and 9 head and neck cancer. The monotherapy dose-escalation portion (N of about 52 patients) of the phase I ivuxolimab trial is reported in the paper. Partial responses were achieved by three dose-escalation patients, of whom one had hepatocellular carcinoma and two had cutaneous melanoma. The purpose of peripheral TCRbeta sequencing was to test whether ivuxolimab changed TCR sequence diversity and led to clonal T-cell expansion. Intravenous ivuxolimab was administered to patients every 2 weeks at six dose levels: 0.01, 0.1, 0.3, 1.5, 3 and 10 mg/kg. In the dose-escalation cohort, 82.7% of patients were male, and the mean age was roughly 60 years, with a range of roughly 20 to 80. Findings and caveats that apply to the study as a whole: On average, CD8+ T cells showed more expanded clones than CD4+ T cells after ivuxolimab. At doses of 0.1 to 3.0 mg/kg, clonal expansion of both CD4+ and CD8+ T cells in blood was seen between baseline and week 6. In partial responders in the 0.1-3.0 mg/kg groups, normalized peripheral clonal expansion was found to be among the lowest, especially among CD8+ T cells. Low levels of normalized T-cell clonal expansion were also seen in some nonresponding patients. The antigen specificity of the clonally expanded peripheral T cells was not determined.

A word on this clone: The clone's antigen remains unknown. No per-base quality is available; no much larger clone lies one base away.

The germline V gene (reference sequence) gives CDR1 as MNHNY and CDR2 as SVGAGI. Clipping removes 2 bases from V and 1 base from J, with 5 as the unmatched junction base count. The CDR3 numbers 16 residues from cysteine through phenylalanine. Here the CDR3 DNA is all that survives: 48 bases in frame from base 1. Patients with a history of autoimmune disease or receiving systemic immunosuppression were excluded from the trial. Peripheral blood for TCR sequencing was drawn from every dose cohort at baseline, at cycle 4 day 1 and at cycle 7 day 1. Samples came from an open-label, multicenter, first-in-human phase I dose-escalation trial of ivuxolimab. Adults with locally advanced or metastatic melanoma, renal cell carcinoma, hepatocellular carcinoma or head and neck squamous cell carcinoma were enrolled in the trial. Before TCR sequencing, CD4+ T cells and CD8+ T cells were sorted from peripheral blood as separate populations.

Genomic DNA was extracted from sorted cells for sequencing of the TCRbeta CDR3 region. TCRbeta CDR3 regions were sequenced using the immunoSEQ Assay. This is the immuneACCESS table as TCRdb keeps it, with only in-frame sequences that have V and J called. A part of the clones is gone; compared with another copy, unresolved V genes explain less than half, and the rest is unexplained. Recorded for this sample are roughly 61,000 clones; over 80% of them occurred a single time. 3% to 3.5% of the sample lies in the top ten. The material sequenced was CD4+ or CD8+ T cells sorted from blood, taken in a trial of the OX40 agonist ivuxolimab. This sequence was found in an adult with an advanced solid tumor such as melanoma, head and neck, liver or kidney cancer. The V and J segments used are TRBV6-6 and TRBJ2-3; the junction holds 8 bases that match TRBD2. At the DNA level, the sequence is TGTGCCAGCAGTTACGGGGCGGGAGGCCGCACAGATACGCAGTATTTT. This is translated as CASSYGAGGRTDTQYF.